This T cell receptor beta chain was recovered during a study of shared clonotypes between healthy human individuals (dated by TCRdb to 2018 to 2020). As for the study more broadly: The cohort included a few men and a couple of women between 18 and 49 years of age. For each donor, CD4 naive and CD4 memory were each given three plates, CD8 naive was given two plates, and CD8 memory was given one plate. To estimate repertoire size and how much clonotypes are shared between individuals, the study performed deep sequencing of blood TCR repertoires from five healthy adults. Between about 0.8 and 9 billion PBMCs per donor were obtained by leukapheresis. Libraries were prepared and TCR repertoires were sequenced by different laboratories using diverse techniques, in order to increase sequencing depth and limit assay-specific biases. Results and caveats for the whole study, not just this receptor: Incomplete sequencing was indicated by rarefaction of sorted-subset datasets, despite the large sequencing depth. Based on pairwise subsampling, the degree of clonotype sharing among donors was expected to be affected by sequencing depth. Because the study included a small number of donors, the genetic and exposure-history diversity represented was limited. Sampling was restricted to blood, and TCR repertoires in tissue are likely to differ from TCR repertoires in blood. Naive subsets generally had larger estimated clonotype richness than memory subsets did. Compared with non-shared clonotypes, the clonotypes found in all four sorted-subset donors had higher generation probabilities. When several donors were compared, the shared fraction of clonotypes was approximately 5% for naive CD4, roughly 3.3% for naive CD8, 2.3% for memory CD4, and roughly 0.4% for memory CD8.

Note on this clone: Its specific antigen is unknown. It has no much larger one-base neighbor in the sample; base qualities were not kept.

CDR3 length: 13 amino acids, cysteine to phenylalanine. The CDR3 DNA has 39 bases and is translated from base 1. V sheds 6 bases and J sheds 2 bases, leaving 8 bases between their ends. Taken from the germline V gene, the CDR1 and CDR2 loops are MNHNS and SASEGT. For the CD8 naive samples, CD45RO-negative cells were positively selected for CCR7, yielding a CD45RA+CCR7+ population from which TemRA cells were excluded. Donors were healthy HIV-negative adults with no recently reported acute infections or vaccinations. All donors were Caucasian adults living in Nashville, Tennessee, USA. After blood collection by leukapheresis, PBMCs were isolated using Ficoll-Histopaque density gradient centrifugation and then cryopreserved in the vapor phase of liquid nitrogen. Analytical flow cytometry was used to check the purity and quantity of each magnetically sorted T cell population. Genomic DNA was isolated from each sorted fraction and quantified by UV absorbance on a Nanodrop 2000c.

TCR CDR3 regions were amplified from genomic DNA by multiplex PCR using the deep immunoSEQ assay. Extracted genomic DNA from each cell subset was spread evenly across all wells of several immunoSEQ 96-well plates, with each plate serving as a replicate. For sorted subsets, roughly 190 ng of genomic DNA, equivalent to 25,000 to 30,000 T cell genomes, went into each replicate PCR. The purified libraries were quantified using a Qubit 3.0 fluorometer, sized with a Bioanalyzer 2100, and then quantified again using the KAPA Library Quantification kit. A separate single-read 150-cycle Illumina NextSeq 550 flow cell was used to sequence each immunoSEQ 96-well plate. From the authors' description of their analysis: Because the immunoSEQ output included only junctional sequences and no quality scores, the filtering could not be the same as the filtering used for full-length reads. To assign V/J genes and CDR3, sequences were annotated using PyIR, a Python wrapper for IgBLAST v1.9, with IMGT germline references. Any read was removed if the V/J assignment was weak (E-value above 1e-6), the CDR3 was missing, or the read contained stop codons, out-of-frame junctions, or ambiguous translated residues. V3J clonotypes were defined as sequences sharing the same inferred V gene, J gene, and CDR3 amino acid sequence. The percentage overlap between two repertoires was calculated by dividing the number of shared unique clonotypes by the size of the smaller repertoire. Richness of each repertoire was evaluated using RTK rarefaction, the Chao1 estimator, and Recon v2.1 estimates of unobserved clonotypes. For all TCRbeta clonotypes obtained by the gDNA method from a few donors, generation probabilities were computed with OLGA. Here the immuneACCESS table is served through TCRdb, limited to in-frame sequences with V and J called. Missing clones are a known gap in these copies; in checked studies unresolved V genes cover under half, and the rest lacks a known reason. V and J calls and clone size are as listed in that table; D and trimming were resolved from the DNA. Across this sample there are 600,000 or so clones, with 95% to 98% seen only once. In total, the top ten clones hold 0.3% of the sample.

The TCR was taken from a man between 25 and 39 years old in good health. Input material: naive CD8+ T cells sorted from blood. Taken with the paper, the label for cell subset or site translates to: CD45RA+CCR7+. The chain links TRBV6-1 with TRBJ2-1, with an unclear D gene assignment. The CDR3 amino acid sequence is: CASRRPTYNEQFF. The sequence in DNA is TGTGCCAGCAGACGGCCGACCTACAATGAGCAGTTCTTC.